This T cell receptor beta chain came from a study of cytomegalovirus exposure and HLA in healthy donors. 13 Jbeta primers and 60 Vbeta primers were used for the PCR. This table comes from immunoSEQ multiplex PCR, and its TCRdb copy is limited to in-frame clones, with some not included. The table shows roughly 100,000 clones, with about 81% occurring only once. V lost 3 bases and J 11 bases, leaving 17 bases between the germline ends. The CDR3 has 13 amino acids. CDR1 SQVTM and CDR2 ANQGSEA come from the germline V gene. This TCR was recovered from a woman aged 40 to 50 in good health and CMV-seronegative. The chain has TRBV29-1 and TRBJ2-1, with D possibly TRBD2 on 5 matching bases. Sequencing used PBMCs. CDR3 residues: CSVDGRGVAKQFF. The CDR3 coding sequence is TGCAGCGTTGACGGGCGTGGCGTAGCGAAGCAGTTCTTC.